This T cell receptor beta chain was obtained from a study of beta chain features in type 1 diabetes. Study-wide points: Researchers report that Type 1 diabetes patients had moderately but significantly shorter TCRB CDR3s across all four CD4+ subsets.

The sequenced template was cDNA made from the entire isolated RNA. Generated by immunoSEQ multiplex PCR, the TCRdb table keeps only in-frame clones and is missing some. The sample includes 300,000 to 450,000 clones, over 9.5% seen only once; the top ten take 0.0095% to 0.013%. On average, the one heparinised blood draw given by each donor was approximately 120 mL. Staining for CD45RO/CCR7/CD25/CD127/CD95/CD27 allowed sorting of CD4+ naive, central memory, regulatory and stem cell-like memory cells. Germline CDR1 KGHSH, CDR2 LQKENI. V was cut by 4 bases and J by 3 bases, with 10 bases left in between. CDR3 length equals 13 residues. To note about this clone: The antigen is unknown.

The sample comprised naive CD4+ T cells from blood. The chain links TRBV18 to TRBJ2-7; perhaps TRBD2 as D (6 bases). The receptor was isolated from a young woman with type 1 diabetes. The DNA for the CDR3 is TGTGCCAGCTCACTAGCGGCGCACTACGAGCAGTACTTC. Translated, it gives CASSLAAHYEQYF.